This TCR beta chain emerged from a study of cytomegalovirus exposure and HLA in healthy donors. Germline V gene data show CDR1 as KGHSH and CDR2 as LQKENI. After removal of 6 bases from V and 1 base from J, the junction contained 12 bases not matched to a gene. The CDR3 is made up of 17 amino acids. For this clone: The antigen remains unidentified.

It was with 60 Vbeta and 13 Jbeta primers that the PCR ran. Profiled with immunoSEQ multiplex PCR; TCRdb holds only in-frame clones, not every one. The data contain under 200,000 clones, 60% to 75% of them seen just once; the ten biggest clones take up approximately 3.1%. The study's findings and limits: It was taken for granted in presence/absence analyses that sequencing depth across donors was roughly uniform. The majority of CMV-associated TCR beta chains were reported as apparently HLA-restricted in a later analysis. Clonal expansion was found to be greater in HLA-associated TCR beta chains than in equally common others in a later analysis.

V is TRBV18 and J is TRBJ1-3, with 7 bases lining up with TRBD1. Sequenced input: PBMCs. The TCR sequence derives from a woman in her forties or fifties in good health and CMV-seropositive. Here the CDR3 reads CASSRIGTVQSGNTIYF. The DNA for the CDR3 is TGTGCCAGCTCCCGAATCGGGACAGTTCAATCTGGAAACACCATATATTTT.